This T cell receptor (beta chain) was documented in a study of T-cell memory formation after mild COVID-19. Findings and caveats of the study: Certain responding clones were present in pre-infection memory, suggesting participation of cross-reactive memory. Whether second-wave clones peaking at day 37 were SARS-CoV-2 specific went unconfirmed. Most CD4+ clones that shrank were in CM and EM, while CD8+ ones turned up in EMRA.

Trimming removed 5 bases at V and 2 bases at J, with 11 bases between. The CDR3 is made up of 15 amino acids. Looked up from germline, CDR1 is SGHRS and CDR2 is YFSETQ. Sample barcodes and UMIs were carried by the TCR alpha and TCR beta cDNA libraries that 5'RACE generated with constant-segment primers. MiXCR, applied by TCRdb to the 5' RACE reads, yields one record per CDR3 protein. The profile shows about 240,000 distinct CDR3 sequences, roughly 9.4% of them singletons. Regarding this clonotype: Antigen: not known.

Sequencing was carried out using PBMCs or a T cell subset sorted from them (not recorded which). The chain recombines TRBV5-1 with TRBJ1-6, with a possible D match to TRBD1 (6 bases). This TCR came from a man younger than 30 who had mild COVID-19 (a few samples of this study predate the infection). Cell type and time point are not known. Here the CDR3 DNA reads TGCGCCAGCAGTCAGGGGCTCGCCTATAATTCACCCCTCCACTTT. Translation: CASSQGLAYNSPLHF.